This T cell receptor (beta chain) came from a study of cytomegalovirus exposure and HLA in healthy donors. Study-wide results and caveats: The study designated fewer than 200 TCR beta chains cytomegalovirus-associated. CMV antigen specificity of three CMV-associated chains was confirmed in vitro. Subsequent analysis showed first-cohort TCR clusters tending to co-occur in 120 validation repertoires.

V was clipped by 7 bases and J by 2 bases, with 5 bases between them. The CDR3 has 11 residues. In germline, CDR1 is MNHEY, CDR2 SVGAGI. With regard to this clone: Its target is not known.

Assay used: immunoSEQ multiplex PCR; TCRdb lists only in-frame clones, some missing. Among around 49,000 clones listed, approximately 95% were seen once. The source of this sequence is a young woman in good health and CMV-seropositive. This chain joins TRBV6-5 and TRBJ1-1; D gene unclear. The sequencing sample was made of PBMCs. CDR3: CASTKNTEAFF. DNA for the CDR3: TGTGCCAGCACTAAAAACACTGAAGCTTTCTTT.